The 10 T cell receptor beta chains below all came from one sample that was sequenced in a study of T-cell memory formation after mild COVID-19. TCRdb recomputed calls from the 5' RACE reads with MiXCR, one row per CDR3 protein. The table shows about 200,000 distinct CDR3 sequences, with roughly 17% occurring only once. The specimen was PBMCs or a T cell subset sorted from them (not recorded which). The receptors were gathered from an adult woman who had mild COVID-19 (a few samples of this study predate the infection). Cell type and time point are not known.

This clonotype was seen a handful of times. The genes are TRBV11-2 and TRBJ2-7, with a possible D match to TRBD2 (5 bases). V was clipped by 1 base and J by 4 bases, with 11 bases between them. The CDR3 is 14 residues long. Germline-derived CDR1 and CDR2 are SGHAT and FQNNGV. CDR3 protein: CASSLGTARYEQYF. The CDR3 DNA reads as TGTGCCAGCAGCTTAGGGACTGCGCGGTACGAGCAGTACTTC.

CDR3 DNA sequence: TGTGCCACCAGTGACTCCGGGACTAGCGGGAGTGATACGCAGTATTTT. Amino acid sequence: CATSDSGTSGSDTQYF. This chain links TRBV24-1 with TRBJ2-3; TRBD2 matches at 14 bases. CDR1 and CDR2 (germline): KGHDR, SFDVKD. The V and J ends lost 4 bases and 6 bases, in that order; junction bases with no gene match: 5. The CDR3 spans 16 residues.

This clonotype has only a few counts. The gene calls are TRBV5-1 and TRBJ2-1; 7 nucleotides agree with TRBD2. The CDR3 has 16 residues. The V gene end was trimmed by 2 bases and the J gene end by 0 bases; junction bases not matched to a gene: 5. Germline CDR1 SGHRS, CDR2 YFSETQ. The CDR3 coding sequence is TGCGCCAGCAGCTTTCAGCGGACTAGCTCCTACAATGAGCAGTTCTTC. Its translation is CASSFQRTSSYNEQFF.

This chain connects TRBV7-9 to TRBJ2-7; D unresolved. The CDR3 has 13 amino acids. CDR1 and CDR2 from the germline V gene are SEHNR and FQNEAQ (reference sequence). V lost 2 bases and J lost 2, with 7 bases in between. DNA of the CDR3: TGTGCCAGCAGCTTACTGGGTCCCTACGAGCAGTACTTC. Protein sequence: CASSLLGPYEQYF.

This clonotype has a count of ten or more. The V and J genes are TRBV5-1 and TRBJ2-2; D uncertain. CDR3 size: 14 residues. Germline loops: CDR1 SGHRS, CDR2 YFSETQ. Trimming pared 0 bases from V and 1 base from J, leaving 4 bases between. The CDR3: CASSLAGNTGELFF. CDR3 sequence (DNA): TGCGCCAGCAGCTTGGCCGGGAACACCGGGGAGCTGTTTTTT.

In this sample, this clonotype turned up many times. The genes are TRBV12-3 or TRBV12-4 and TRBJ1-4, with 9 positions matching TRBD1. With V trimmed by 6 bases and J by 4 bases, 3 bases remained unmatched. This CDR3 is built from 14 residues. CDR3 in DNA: TGTGCCAGCAGCCTGACAGGGGGTAATGAAAAACTGTTTTTT. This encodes CASSLTGGNEKLFF.

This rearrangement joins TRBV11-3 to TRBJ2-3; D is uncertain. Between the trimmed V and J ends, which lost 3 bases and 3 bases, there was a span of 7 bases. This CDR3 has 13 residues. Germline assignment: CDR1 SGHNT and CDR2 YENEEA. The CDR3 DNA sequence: TGTGCCAGCAGCTTCCCCCCTACAGATACGCAGTATTTT. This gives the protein CASSFPPTDTQYF.

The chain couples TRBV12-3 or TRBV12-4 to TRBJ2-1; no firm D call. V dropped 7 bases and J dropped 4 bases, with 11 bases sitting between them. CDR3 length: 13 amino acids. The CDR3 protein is CASTRREYNEQFF. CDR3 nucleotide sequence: TGTGCCAGCACCCGAAGGGAATACAATGAGCAGTTCTTC.

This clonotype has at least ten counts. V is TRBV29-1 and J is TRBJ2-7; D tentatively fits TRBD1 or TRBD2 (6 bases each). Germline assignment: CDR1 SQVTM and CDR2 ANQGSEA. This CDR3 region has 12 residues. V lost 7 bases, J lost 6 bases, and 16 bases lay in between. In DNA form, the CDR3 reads TGCAGCGCATTCGGGGGCATGGCCGAGCAGTACTTC. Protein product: CSAFGGMAEQYF.

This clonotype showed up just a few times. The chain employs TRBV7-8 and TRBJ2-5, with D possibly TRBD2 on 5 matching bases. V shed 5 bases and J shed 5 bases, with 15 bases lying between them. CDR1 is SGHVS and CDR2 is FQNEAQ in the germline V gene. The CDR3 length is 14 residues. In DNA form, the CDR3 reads TGTGCCAGCAGCCCCCCCGGGATTCGGGAGACCCAGTACTTC. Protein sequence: CASSPPGIRETQYF.